These 26 T cell receptor beta chains were all obtained from the same sample, sequenced in a study of T-cell memory formation after mild COVID-19. TCRdb called the 5' RACE reads again in MiXCR, with one record for every CDR3 protein. The repertoire holds 250,000 to 350,000 distinct CDR3 sequences, with around 19% as singletons. Material: PBMCs or a T cell subset sorted from them (not recorded which). The receptors shown here come from a man younger than 30 who had mild COVID-19 (a few samples of this study predate the infection). Cell type and time point are not known.

The chain combines TRBV28 with TRBJ2-5, with D perhaps being TRBD1 or TRBD2 (7 bases each). CDR1 and CDR2 (germline): MDHEN, SYDVKM. The V gene lost 6 bases and the J gene lost 7 bases, with 21 bases spanning the gap. This CDR3 is 15 amino acids long. CDR3 region: CASRQGGTEKPTQYF. CDR3 sequence (DNA): TGTGCCAGCAGGCAGGGGGGGACAGAGAAGCCGACCCAGTACTTC.

This clonotype showed up just a few times. The chain couples TRBV11-2 to TRBJ2-1, with D unclear. The V end was cut by 2 bases, the J end by 6 bases, with 11 bases between. From germline, CDR1 is SGHAT and CDR2 FQNNGV. CDR3 length: 14 amino acids. CDR3 loop: CASSLLGIGNEQFF. CDR3 bases: TGTGCCAGCAGCTTATTAGGGATCGGCAATGAGCAGTTCTTC.

The rearrangement joins TRBV20-1 to TRBJ1-3, with TRBD1 identical over 9 bases. Per germline, CDR1 DFQATT and CDR2 SNEGSKA (reference sequence). The V and J ends lost 5 bases and 0 bases, in that order; junction bases with no gene match: 5. The CDR3 totals 15 residues. Here the CDR3 DNA reads TGCAGTGCTCGTGGACAGGGGATCTCTGGAAACACCATATATTTT. Translating gives CSARGQGISGNTIYF.

This clonotype has a handful of counts. The chain combines TRBV6-2 or TRBV6-3 with TRBJ1-4, with D hard to call. This CDR3 has 13 amino acids. The germline V gene has CDR1 MNHEY and CDR2 SVGEGT. Between the trimmed V and J ends, which lost 4 bases and 5 bases, there was a span of 8 bases. CDR3 in amino acids: CASSSAENEKLFF. The CDR3 nucleotides read TGTGCCAGCAGTTCGGCAGAGAATGAAAAACTGTTTTTT.

The gene calls are TRBV12-3 or TRBV12-4 and TRBJ2-7; D is possibly TRBD1 (6 bases). Trimming took 5 bases from V and 5 from J, leaving 10 bases between them. This CDR3 has 12 amino acids. The CDR3 DNA is TGTGCCAGCAGTGGGGACACGGACGAGCAGTACTTC. Protein: CASSGDTDEQYF.

V usage is TRBV5-6 and J usage is TRBJ1-2, with D hard to call. The CDR3 consists of 16 residues. V lost 0 bases and J 4 bases, leaving 16 bases between the germline ends. Germline loops: CDR1 SGHDT, CDR2 YYEEEE. In DNA, the CDR3 is TGTGCCAGCAGCTTGGACTCAGGCGGCGTTACCTATGGCTACACCTTC. Translation gives CASSLDSGGVTYGYTF. Filled out from reference TRBV5-6 and TRBJ1-2, the complete variable domain reads DAGVTQSPTHLIKTRGQQVTLRCSPKSGHDTVSWYQQALGQGPQFIFQYYEEEERQRGNFPDRFSGHQFPNYSSELNVNALLLGDSALYLCASSLDSGGVTYGYTFGSGTRLTVV.

This clonotype was found a few times. The limits of the CDR3 on the DNA are not certain, so only TCRdb's listed CDR3 is given. V gene TRBV5-1 combines with J gene TRBJ2-3. Germline CDR1 is SGHRS and CDR2 is YFSETQ. The CDR3 is 13 residues long, counting both termini. CDR3 residues: CASSFSVSDTQYF.

The chain joins TRBV10-3 to TRBJ1-1; D remains unclear. V lost 2 bases to trimming and J lost 4 bases, with 8 bases between them. This CDR3 has 13 amino acids. Germline values: CDR1 ENHRY, CDR2 SYGVKD. In DNA, the CDR3 is TGTGCCATCAGTGAGCTTAAGGGCACTGAAGCTTTCTTT. Protein product: CAISELKGTEAFF.

This clonotype was seen only a few times. The chain employs TRBV5-1 and TRBJ2-1; 11 nucleotides line up with TRBD1. With 4 bases clipped from V and 7 bases from J, the junction kept 7 bases outside the gene matches. Germline assignment: CDR1 SGHRS and CDR2 YFSETQ. The CDR3 totals 15 residues. The CDR3 loop is CASSPWTGGTNEQFF. CDR3 in DNA: TGCGCCAGCAGCCCCTGGACAGGGGGCACGAATGAGCAGTTCTTC. The variable domain in full, with the rest retrieved from reference TRBV5-1 and TRBJ2-1, is KAGVTQTPRYLIKTRGQQVTLSCSPISGHRSVSWYQQTPGQGLQFLFEYFSETQRNKGNFPGRFSGRQFSNSRSEMNVSTLELGDSALYLCASSPWTGGTNEQFFGPGTRLTVL.

The chain recombines TRBV18 with TRBJ2-6, with TRBD1 as a possible D gene (5 bases). Germline assignment: CDR1 KGHSH and CDR2 LQKENI. CDR3 size: 17 residues. V was trimmed by 4 bases and J by 0 bases, leaving 13 bases between them. Written as DNA, the CDR3 is TGTGCCAGCTCACAGGGTAGGGGAACCTCTGGGGCCAACGTCCTGACTTTC. Protein product: CASSQGRGTSGANVLTF.

The V call is TRBV6-5, the J call TRBJ1-5; 8 nucleotides line up with TRBD1. In germline, CDR1 is MNHEY, CDR2 SVGAGI. V lost 0 bases to trimming and J lost 6 bases; unmatched junction nucleotides: 1. CDR3 size: 14 residues. CDR3 amino acids: CASSYSQGAQPQHF. CDR3 DNA: TGTGCCAGCAGTTACTCCCAGGGGGCTCAGCCCCAGCATTTT.

The chain couples TRBV20-1 to TRBJ1-4; perhaps TRBD1 as D (5 bases). V lost 4 bases to trimming and J lost 7 bases, with 13 bases between them. Germline CDR1 DFQATT, CDR2 SNEGSKA (reference sequence). The CDR3 has 13 amino acids. The CDR3 region is CSAITTGGEKLFF. CDR3 bases: TGCAGTGCTATCACAACTGGGGGTGAAAAACTGTTTTTT.

This clonotype was observed a handful of times. V and J are TRBV7-3 and TRBJ2-2; TRBD2 agrees at 7 bases. The CDR3 is made up of 17 amino acids. From germline, CDR1 is SGHTA and CDR2 FQGTGA. V gave up 5 bases and J gave up 4 bases; unmatched junction bases: 13. This CDR3 reads CASSRQSGVPGTGELFF. The CDR3 DNA reads TGTGCCAGCAGCAGACAGAGCGGGGTGCCGGGCACCGGGGAGCTGTTTTTT.

The chain joins TRBV20-1 to TRBJ1-1; TRBD1 might be the D (5 bases). Germline V gives CDR1 DFQATT, CDR2 SNEGSKA (reference sequence). V was pared by 5 bases and J by 3 bases, with 13 bases between. The CDR3 sequence is 13 residues long. The CDR3 DNA reads as TGCAGTGCTCTGGCAGGGTACGACACTGAAGCTTTCTTT. Protein product: CSALAGYDTEAFF.

This clonotype turned up a few times. The chain employs TRBV5-1 and TRBJ2-3, with TRBD2 matching over 14 bases. Germline lookup yields CDR1 SGHRS and CDR2 YFSETQ. This CDR3 is 16 amino acids long. With V trimmed by 3 bases and J by 6 bases, 6 bases remained unmatched. In nucleotides, the CDR3 is TGCGCCAGCAGCTGGGGACTAGCGGGGGCTGGGGATACGCAGTATTTT. This translates into CASSWGLAGAGDTQYF.

The chain carries TRBV2 and TRBJ2-7; D unresolved. Per the germline V gene, CDR1 is SNHLY and CDR2 is FYNNEI. Trimming took 6 bases from V and 3 from J, leaving 9 bases between them. CDR3 length: 12 residues. For the CDR3, the DNA is TGTGCCAGCAGGGCGGAAAACTACGAGCAGTACTTC. It translates to CASRAENYEQYF.

This clonotype was detected only a few times. The rearrangement links TRBV9 to TRBJ2-7; 10 bases agree with TRBD1. V lost 0 bases, J lost 2 bases, and 5 bases stayed unmatched. CDR1 is SGDLS and CDR2 is YYNGEE in the germline V gene. The CDR3 spans 16 residues. CDR3 DNA sequence: TGTGCCAGCAGCGTAGGGGGACAGGGGTTCACCTACGAGCAGTACGTC. It translates to CASSVGGQGFTYEQYV.

V is TRBV6-5 and J is TRBJ2-5, with D uncertain. This CDR3 comprises 15 residues. Trimming took 5 bases from V and 2 from J, leaving 15 bases between them. In germline, CDR1 is MNHEY, CDR2 SVGAGI. In DNA, the CDR3 is TGTGCCAGCAGTCCCCTAGAAGGGTATCAAGAGACCCAGTACTTC. Translated, it gives CASSPLEGYQETQYF.

The chain employs TRBV7-2 and TRBJ2-1, with D possibly being TRBD2 (5 bases). This CDR3 has 17 amino acids. Trimming took 3 bases from V and 0 from J, leaving 15 bases between them. From germline, CDR1 is SGHTA and CDR2 FQGNSA. The CDR3 DNA sequence: TGTGCCAGCAGCTTCCCCTCTTCGGGGAGCTCCTACAATGAGCAGTTCTTC. Translated, it gives CASSFPSSGSSYNEQFF.

This clonotype showed up just a few times. V and J are TRBV12-3 or TRBV12-4 and TRBJ1-2; D possibly corresponds to TRBD1 (6 bases). Trimming took 6 bases from V and 2 from J, leaving 13 bases between them. The CDR3 is 14 amino acids. The CDR3 coding sequence is TGTGCCAGCAGGGAGACAGGAGCGAACTATGGCTACACCTTC. Translated: CASRETGANYGYTF.

This clonotype was seen a handful of times. This rearrangement joins TRBV20-1 to TRBJ2-1, with 10 bases fitting TRBD1. CDR3 length: 13 amino acids. Germline trimming cut 5 bases from V and 8 bases from J; bases unmatched to any gene: 6. Germline lookup yields CDR1 DFQATT and CDR2 SNEGSKA (reference sequence). CDR3: CSAPGQGLDEQFF. CDR3 nucleotides: TGCAGTGCTCCGGGACAGGGGTTGGATGAGCAGTTCTTC.

The chain carries TRBV5-1 and TRBJ1-2; tentative D call: TRBD1 (6 bases). Germline CDR1 and CDR2: SGHRS and YFSETQ. V dropped 5 bases and J dropped 6 bases, with 11 bases sitting between them. This CDR3 has 12 amino acids. CDR3 bases: TGCGCCAGCAGAGGGACACCCGATGGCTACACCTTC. Encoded protein: CASRGTPDGYTF.

The chain has TRBV6-1 and TRBJ2-4; TRBD2 agrees at 9 bases. The CDR3 has 15 residues. With V trimmed by 2 bases and J by 3 bases, 2 bases remained unmatched. The germline V gene has CDR1 MNHNS and CDR2 SASEGT. For the CDR3, the DNA is TGTGCCAGCAGTGAACGAGCGGGGGGCAAAAACATTCAGTACTTC. Its protein is CASSERAGGKNIQYF.

V gene TRBV5-1 combines with J gene TRBJ1-1; 8 nucleotides agree with TRBD1. V dropped 2 bases and J dropped 5; count of bases not matched to a gene: 11. Germline CDR1 and CDR2: SGHRS and YFSETQ. CDR3 length: 16 residues. The chain's CDR3 is CASSFSSGGMRTEAFF. CDR3 nucleotides: TGCGCCAGCAGCTTTTCTTCAGGGGGCATGAGGACTGAAGCTTTCTTT.

This sequence joins TRBV12-3 or TRBV12-4 and TRBJ2-3; D is ambiguous. The CDR3 sequence is 14 residues long. V lost 3 bases, J lost 4 bases, and 11 bases lay in between. The CDR3 spells CASSFVPSADTQYF. The CDR3 DNA follows: TGTGCCAGCAGTTTTGTGCCAAGCGCAGATACGCAGTATTTT.

This clonotype was observed a few times. This sequence joins TRBV5-5 and TRBJ2-5, with a possible D match to TRBD1 (5 bases). Germline loops: CDR1 SGHKS, CDR2 YYEKEE (reference sequence). V lost 4 bases and J 3 bases, leaving 13 bases between the germline ends. The CDR3 is 14 amino acids. The CDR3 here is CASSTRVNKETQYF. In DNA form, the CDR3 reads TGTGCCAGCAGCACCAGGGTAAACAAAGAGACCCAGTACTTC. The full variable domain, completed using reference TRBV5-5 and TRBJ2-5, is DAGVTQSPTHLIKTRGQQVTLRCSPISGHKSVSWYQQVLGQGPQFIFQYYEKEERGRGNFPDRFSARQFPNYSSELNVNALLLGDSALYLCASSTRVNKETQYFGPGTRLLVL.